This T cell receptor (beta chain) was recorded in a study of cytomegalovirus exposure and HLA in healthy donors. Study at large: In a later analysis, the roughly 130 validation repertoires were reported to have used the same platform as the 650 to 800 first-cohort repertoires. General study findings and limits: The listing of fewer than 200 TCR beta chains classed them as cytomegalovirus-associated.

From germline, CDR1 is LGHNA and CDR2 YSLEER. The CDR3 totals 17 residues. Unmatched junction bases numbered 7, after V lost 0 bases and J lost 3 bases. Some clones are missing from TCRdb's copy, which holds only in-frame ones; the method was immunoSEQ multiplex PCR. The sample carries about 82,000 clones, roughly 96% recorded once. For this clone: As yet, its antigen is unknown.

Sequencing was done on a sample of PBMCs. V usage is TRBV4-3 and J usage is TRBJ1-4, with 7 bases lining up with TRBD1. The TCR comes from a woman under 30 in good health and CMV-seronegative. The CDR3 DNA is TGCGCCAGCAGCCAAGACTGGGGACAGCTGGCTAATGAAAAACTGTTTTTT. Translation: CASSQDWGQLANEKLFF.